A single sample is the source of the 25 T cell receptor beta chains below, sequenced in a study of human T cells and chemical hapten exposure. TCRdb processed the RACE reads anew with MiXCR; each CDR3 protein has one entry. This sample yields about 120,000 distinct CDR3 sequences, of which roughly 15% are seen a single time; over 0.85% belongs to the top ten. Specified time point: patch test 1, 2 weeks after DPC sensitization. Documented treatment: therapeutic diphenylcyclopropenone sensitization with weekly scalp DPC. This specimen consisted of whole blood, obtained in connection with sensitization to the hapten diphenylcyclopropenone (DPC). The source is a young man with alopecia areata. Some clones in this sample may be carry-over from other donors' samples.

This clonotype was counted a few times. The J gene is TRBJ1-3, the V gene TRBV28; tentatively, D is TRBD1 (5 bases). Germline CDR1 reads MDHEN; CDR2 reads SYDVKM. V lost 2 bases and J lost 0, with 11 bases in between. The CDR3 has 16 amino acids. In nucleotides, the CDR3 is TGTGCCAGCAGTTTAGGGGGTTATAGCTCTGGAAACACCATATATTTT. It yields the protein CASSLGGYSSGNTIYF.

This clonotype appeared a single time. The chain recombines TRBV15 with TRBJ2-2; D possibly uses TRBD1 or TRBD2 (5 bases each). V gave up 0 bases and J gave up 2 bases, with 7 bases separating them. This CDR3 contains 15 residues. Germline V gene sequence: CDR1 LNHNV, CDR2 YYDKDF (reference sequence). Written as DNA, the CDR3 is TGTGCCACCAGCAGAGATAGGGACAACACCGGGGAGCTGTTTTTT. Encoded protein: CATSRDRDNTGELFF.

The chain has TRBV7-8 and TRBJ2-1; D not resolved. Germline lookup yields CDR1 SGHVS and CDR2 FQNEAQ. V was pared by 8 bases and J by 3 bases, with 11 bases between. This CDR3 has 13 residues. This CDR3 reads CASWAGIYNEQFF. DNA for the CDR3: TGTGCCAGCTGGGCAGGCATCTACAATGAGCAGTTCTTC. The variable domain in full, with the rest retrieved from reference TRBV7-8 and TRBJ2-1, is GAGVSQSPRYKVAKRGQDVALRCDPISGHVSLFWYQQALGQGPEFLTYFQNEAQLDKSGLPSDRFFAERPEGSVSTLKIQRTQQEDSAVYLCASWAGIYNEQFFGPGTRLTVL.

A few counts support this clonotype. This chain joins TRBV9 and TRBJ1-3; D is undetermined. Trimming removed 0 bases at V and 0 bases at J, with 19 bases between. This CDR3 region has 19 residues. Germline values: CDR1 SGDLS, CDR2 YYNGEE. CDR3 loop: CASSVGMGVQVFSGNTIYF. The CDR3 nucleotides are TGTGCCAGCAGCGTAGGAATGGGTGTCCAGGTCTTCTCTGGAAACACCATATATTTT.

The chain combines TRBV28 with TRBJ2-5, with no clear D. CDR3 length: 10 amino acids. CDR1 and CDR2 from the germline V gene are MDHEN and SYDVKM. Trimming cost V 5 bases and J 4 bases, with 2 bases left between them. CDR3 nucleotide sequence: TGTGCCAGCAGTACAGAGACCCAGTACTTC. This sequence encodes CASSTETQYF.

Here the CDR3 reads CASSTENLAGVSYEQYF. In DNA form, the CDR3 reads TGTGCCAGCAGTACGGAAAATCTAGCGGGGGTTTCGTACGAGCAGTACTTC. This chain uses TRBV6-2 or TRBV6-3 with TRBJ2-7, with 10 bases fitting TRBD2. The junction had 14 bases not matched to a gene; V was cut back by 5 bases and J by 4 bases. This CDR3 contains 17 residues. Germline lookup yields CDR1 MNHEY and CDR2 SVGEGT.

This clonotype has just a few counts. The chain uses TRBV6-5 and TRBJ2-7; 9 bases match TRBD1. V lost 5 bases to trimming and J lost 0 bases; unmatched junction nucleotides: 2. Germline CDR1 reads MNHEY; CDR2 reads SVGAGI. The CDR3 consists of 14 residues. CDR3 sequence reads: CASSTGGPSYEQYF. DNA for the CDR3: TGTGCCAGCAGTACAGGGGGCCCCTCCTACGAGCAGTACTTC.

This clonotype was found many times. The chain carries TRBV29-1 and TRBJ1-2; D is ambiguous. Germline V lookup: CDR1 SQVTM, CDR2 ANQGSEA. This CDR3 region has 10 residues. Trimming pared 7 bases from V and 8 bases from J, leaving 11 bases between. The CDR3 DNA sequence: TGCAGCGCCTATTCAGGCGGCTACACCTTC. As protein: CSAYSGGYTF. Together with reference TRBV29-1 and TRBJ1-2, the CDR3 gives the full variable domain: SAVISQKPSRDICQRGTSLTIQCQVDSQVTMMFWYRQQPGQSLTLIATANQGSEATYESGFVIDKFPISRPNLTFSTLTVSNMSPEDSSIYLCSAYSGGYTFGSGTRLTVV.

In its sample, this clonotype was seen a few times. The chain employs TRBV7-2 and TRBJ2-7, with 8 positions matching TRBD1. CDR1 is SGHTA, CDR2 FQGNSA, per germline. V shed 5 bases, J shed 2 bases, and the junction held 8 bases outside the gene matches. This CDR3 comprises 15 residues. The CDR3 DNA reads as TGTGCCAGCAGCGCCGGGACAGGCCCTACCTACGAGCAGTACTTC. It codes for CASSAGTGPTYEQYF.

The V and J genes are TRBV7-2 and TRBJ1-3; D unresolved. V was cut by 2 bases and J by 4 bases, with 6 bases left in between. The germline V gene encodes CDR1 SGHTA and CDR2 FQGNSA. The CDR3 runs to 13 residues. In DNA form, the CDR3 reads TGTGCCAGCAGCTTATACAGCGGAAACACCATATATTTT. Translated: CASSLYSGNTIYF. Looking up the rest from reference TRBV7-2 and TRBJ1-3 gives the full variable domain: GAGVSQSPSNKVTEKGKDVELRCDPISGHTALYWYRQSLGQGLEFLIYFQGNSAPDKSGLPSDRFSAERTGGSVSTLTIQRTQQEDSAVYLCASSLYSGNTIYFGEGSWLTVV.

This clonotype occurred a few times. The chain combines TRBV7-6 with TRBJ2-3; TRBD1 matches 7 bases. Germline values: CDR1 SGHVS, CDR2 FNYEAQ. V was pared by 1 base and J by 9 bases, with 13 bases of the junction left unmatched. There are 16 residues in the CDR3. CDR3 nucleotide sequence: TGTGCCAGCAGCTTAGATGGGTTAGGGGGCCCAGGCACGCAGTATTTT. As protein: CASSLDGLGGPGTQYF.

The sample holds a few counts of this clonotype. This chain connects TRBV6-2 or TRBV6-3 to TRBJ1-2; no firm D call. The CDR3 sequence is 12 residues long. Trimming removed 1 base at V and 8 bases at J, with 8 bases between. Looked up from germline, CDR1 is MNHEY and CDR2 is SVGEGT. For the CDR3, the DNA is TGTGCCAGCAGTTACTTACTCATCGGCTACACCTTC. Protein sequence: CASSYLLIGYTF.

V is TRBV18 and J is TRBJ1-2; no clear D. Trimming pared 1 base from V and 6 bases from J, leaving 6 bases between. The germline V gene encodes CDR1 KGHSH and CDR2 LQKENI. This CDR3 contains 12 residues. The CDR3 sequence: CASSPQGDGYTF. For the CDR3, the DNA is TGTGCCAGCTCACCACAAGGAGATGGCTACACCTTC.

The rearrangement joins TRBV6-6 to TRBJ1-2; no clear D. CDR1 and CDR2 from the germline V gene are MNHNY and SVGAGI (reference sequence). This CDR3 comprises 15 residues. V lost 5 bases, J lost 6 bases, and 19 bases lay in between. As DNA, the CDR3 is TGTGCCAGCAGTCCCAAGACCGGCTGGGGAGATGGCTACACCTTC. Its translation: CASSPKTGWGDGYTF.

The rearrangement links TRBV4-3 to TRBJ2-1; D tentatively fits TRBD1 or TRBD2 (5 bases each). This CDR3 has 16 amino acids. V was pared by 1 base and J by 1 base, with 11 bases between. The germline V gene has CDR1 LGHNA and CDR2 YSLEER. DNA of the CDR3: TGCGCCAGCAGCCAAGTATCGGGGCCGTCCTACAATGAGCAGTTCTTC. It specifies CASSQVSGPSYNEQFF.

J is TRBJ2-7 and V is TRBV7-9, with TRBD2 matching over 11 bases. J was trimmed by 1 base and V by 5 bases; bases with no gene match: 10. The germline gives CDR1 SEHNR, CDR2 FQNEAQ (reference sequence). This CDR3 region has 17 residues. The CDR3 spells CASSRLAGTMASYEQYF. CDR3 nucleotides: TGTGCCAGCAGCCGACTAGCGGGGACAATGGCGTCCTACGAGCAGTACTTC.

V and J are TRBV10-1 and TRBJ2-1; D remains ambiguous. There are 16 residues in the CDR3. Germline V lookup: CDR1 WNHNN, CDR2 SYGVQD (reference sequence). V was cut by 0 bases and J by 2 bases, with 11 bases left in between. The CDR3 region is CASSESAGFTYNEQFF. CDR3 DNA sequence: TGCGCCAGCAGTGAGTCGGCAGGTTTTACCTACAATGAGCAGTTCTTC.

The chain couples TRBV6-6 to TRBJ1-1, with TRBD1 matching 9 bases. CDR3 length: 15 amino acids. Per germline, CDR1 MNHNY and CDR2 SVGAGI (reference sequence). V was clipped by 2 bases and J by 1 base; unmatched bases: 2. CDR3 in DNA: TGTGCCAGCAGTTACCCGGGACAGGGGAACACTGAAGCTTTCTTT. Translating gives CASSYPGQGNTEAFF.

This clonotype has just a few counts. This chain connects TRBV7-2 to TRBJ2-3; D remains ambiguous. The CDR3 loop spans 14 amino acids. Trimming pared 6 bases from V and 2 bases from J, leaving 12 bases between. Germline CDR1 and CDR2: SGHTA and FQGNSA. CDR3 loop: CASSSYNPTDTQYF. DNA of the CDR3: TGTGCCAGCAGTTCTTACAACCCCACAGATACGCAGTATTTT.

The V call is TRBV28, the J call TRBJ2-7; no reliable D call. This CDR3 is 15 amino acids long. Deletions cut 4 bases from V and 3 bases from J, with 16 bases between. Per the germline V gene, CDR1 is MDHEN and CDR2 is SYDVKM. CDR3 protein: CASSYAGSGDYEQYV. DNA of the CDR3: TGTGCCAGCAGTTACGCCGGGTCAGGCGACTACGAGCAGTACGTC.

CDR3 bases: TGTGCCAGCGAATGGGGCAGTCTGAGTTATAATTCACCCCTCCACTTT. Protein product: CASEWGSLSYNSPLHF. The rearrangement uses TRBV2 and TRBJ1-6, with D perhaps matching TRBD1 (5 bases). The V and J ends lost 8 bases and 4 bases respectively, with 18 bases between them. CDR1 SNHLY and CDR2 FYNNEI come from the germline V gene. This CDR3 is 16 amino acids long.

The V call is TRBV2, the J call TRBJ1-1, with D unclear. Per the germline V gene, CDR1 is SNHLY and CDR2 is FYNNEI. V lost 6 bases and J lost 6, with 11 bases in between. The CDR3 extends over 12 amino acids. The CDR3 DNA sequence: TGTGCCAGCAGGACGTCGGATTCTGAAGCTTTCTTT. This encodes CASRTSDSEAFF.

This clonotype has at least ten counts. J is TRBJ2-7 and V is TRBV11-2; TRBD1 agrees at 7 bases. V dropped 4 bases and J dropped 6; count of bases not matched to a gene: 12. The germline CDR1 and CDR2 sequences are SGHAT and FQNNGV. This CDR3 spans 15 amino acids. CDR3 DNA: TGTGCCAGCAGCTCTACCCCCACGACAGGGACCGAGCAGTACTTC. This sequence encodes CASSSTPTTGTEQYF.

In its sample, this clonotype was seen a few times. Germline and junction disagree at one end, which may indicate a read error. This sequence joins TRBV28 and TRBJ2-7; a possible D gene is TRBD1 (5 bases). CDR3 size: 10 residues. CDR1 MDHEN and CDR2 SYDVKM come from the germline V gene. In DNA form, the CDR3 reads TGTGCCAGCAGTTCTGGACACATAATATTC. Amino acid sequence: CASSSGHIIF.

This sequence joins TRBV20-1 and TRBJ1-1, with D unclear. Trimming removed 4 bases from V and 2 bases from J, with 5 bases in between. The CDR3 loop spans 11 amino acids. Germline-derived CDR1 and CDR2 are DFQATT and SNEGSKA (reference sequence). The CDR3 DNA is TGCAGTGCTACCAGCAACACTGAAGCTTTCTTT. Encoded protein: CSATSNTEAFF.